This T cell receptor beta chain stems from a study of blood T cells in healthy people across ages. For every donor, a draw yielded roughly 10 milliliters of peripheral blood. With a J-beta primer mix and a sample-barcoded 5' primer, a second PCR ran about 6 to 11 cycles. Each cDNA was tagged by a template-switch adaptor containing 12 random nucleotides. All samples gave at least 3 million CDR3-containing paired-end reads. TCRdb itself ran the 5' RACE reads through MiXCR, one entry per CDR3 protein. The sample records over 1.5 million distinct CDR3 sequences, about 50% being singletons. V was clipped by 3 bases and J by 5 bases, with 18 bases between them. CDR1 and CDR2 (germline): SGHKS, YYEKEE (reference sequence). This CDR3 spans 15 amino acids.

The sequenced material came from blood. The origin of this receptor is a woman aged 40 to 50 in good health. The J gene is TRBJ2-7, the V gene TRBV5-5; D might be TRBD1 or TRBD2, each matching 5 bases. CDR3 amino acids: CASSWGNLPLDEQYF. CDR3 sequence (DNA): TGTGCCAGCAGCTGGGGGAACCTCCCCCTTGACGAGCAGTACTTC.